The next 20 T cell receptor beta chains were all read from a single sample in a study of shared clonotypes between healthy human individuals. Sequencing was performed with immunoSEQ multiplex PCR; in TCRdb, only in-frame clones are kept and a portion is missing. The table lists some 1 million clones, about 75% of them singletons. The source material was memory CD4+ T cells sorted from blood. The sample's subset: CD45RA-negative fraction. The receptors stem from a man younger than 35 in good health.

This clone was seen ten or more times. The chain employs TRBV7-2 and TRBJ1-2, with 7 bases lining up with TRBD1. Trimming cost V 5 bases and J 1 base; bases outside gene matches: 10. The CDR3 runs 16 residues. Germline assignment: CDR1 SGHTA and CDR2 FQGNSA. The CDR3 DNA is TGTGCCAGCAGCCTAGAGGGCGGACAGGTTAACTATGGCTACACCTTC. Amino acid sequence: CASSLEGGQVNYGYTF.

The chain links TRBV7-8 to TRBJ2-1; TRBD2 matches 10 bases. CDR1 is SGHVS and CDR2 is FQNEAQ in the germline V gene. The CDR3 sequence is 16 residues long. Unmatched junction bases numbered 8, after V lost 5 bases and J lost 4 bases. Here the CDR3 DNA reads TGTGCCAGCAGCGGGAGACTAGCGGGTGAATACAATGAGCAGTTCTTC. Amino acids: CASSGRLAGEYNEQFF.

This chain joins TRBV6-5 and TRBJ2-5; perhaps D is TRBD1 or TRBD2 (5 bases each). The J call may be mistaken, given a closer DNA end match to TRBJ2-7. Germline V lookup: CDR1 MNHEY, CDR2 SVGAGI. CDR3 length: 11 amino acids. In DNA form, the CDR3 reads TGTGCCACAGGCAGGGAGTACGAGCAGTACTTC. It translates to CATGREYEQYF.

This clone showed up just once. The V and J genes are TRBV30 and TRBJ2-5; D tentatively fits TRBD1 or TRBD2 (5 bases each). The CDR3 has 15 residues. The germline gives CDR1 GTSNPN, CDR2 SVGIG (reference sequence). V lost 4 bases and J 1 base, leaving 16 bases between the germline ends. CDR3 bases: TGTGCCTGGAAGGGGTATGCGAGGGGCCAAGAGACCCAGTACTTC. This codes for CAWKGYARGQETQYF.

This sequence joins TRBV7-2 and TRBJ2-1; D call uncertain. This CDR3 contains 15 residues. Trimming removed 0 bases at V and 0 bases at J, with 6 bases between. Germline V gene lookup returns CDR1 SGHTA and CDR2 FQGNSA. CDR3 nucleotide sequence: TGTGCCAGCAGCTTAGCAATGGCCTCCTACAATGAGCAGTTCTTC. Protein: CASSLAMASYNEQFF.

This clone came up once. The V gene is TRBV19, the J gene TRBJ2-5; D is perhaps TRBD1 (6 bases). This CDR3 has 15 residues. CDR1 and CDR2 (germline): LNHDA, SQIVND (reference sequence). V dropped 4 bases and J dropped 3 bases, with 15 bases sitting between them. CDR3: CASSTSTGREETQYF. The CDR3, as DNA: TGTGCCAGTAGTACCTCGACAGGAAGGGAAGAGACCCAGTACTTC.

The V and J genes are TRBV10-3 and TRBJ2-3; TRBD2 matches 7 bases. The CDR3 runs to 13 residues. The J segment lost 2 bases and the V segment lost 5 bases, leaving 1 base of the junction unmatched. The germline V gene encodes CDR1 ENHRY and CDR2 SYGVKD. DNA of the CDR3: TGTGCCATCAGTAGCGGGGTCACAGATACGCAGTATTTT. Amino acid sequence: CAISSGVTDTQYF.

The chain combines TRBV6-6 with TRBJ2-7; possible D gene TRBD2, 6 bases. Germline assignment: CDR1 MNHNY and CDR2 SVGAGI (reference sequence). CDR3 size: 12 residues. Trimming removed 4 bases from V and 3 bases from J, with 7 bases in between. The CDR3 reads CASSWGDYEQYF. CDR3 sequence (DNA): TGTGCCAGCAGTTGGGGGGACTACGAGCAGTACTTC.

This clone turned up a few times. The chain's CDR3 is CASSIGQGNRETQYF. Here the CDR3 DNA reads TGTGCCAGTAGTATAGGCCAGGGCAACCGAGAGACCCAGTACTTC. The genes are TRBV19 and TRBJ2-5; D is perhaps TRBD1 (5 bases). This CDR3 region has 15 residues. Germline loops: CDR1 LNHDA, CDR2 SQIVND (reference sequence). V lost 1 base and J 4 bases, leaving 13 bases between the germline ends.

The chain has TRBV7-9 and TRBJ2-3, with a possible D match to TRBD1 (8 bases). This CDR3 spans 15 amino acids. In germline, CDR1 is SEHNR, CDR2 FQNEAQ (reference sequence). Trimming removed 5 bases from V and 5 bases from J, with 17 bases in between. CDR3 protein: CASSPRGTGGDTQYF. CDR3 sequence (DNA): TGTGCCAGCAGCCCGCGGGGGACAGGAGGAGATACGCAGTATTTT.

The chain has TRBV30 and TRBJ2-7; the D is unclear. Germline V gene data show CDR1 as GTSNPN and CDR2 as SVGIG (reference sequence). Trimming pared 1 base from V and 2 bases from J, leaving 3 bases between. The CDR3 is made up of 11 amino acids. The CDR3 sequence is CAWSAPYEQYF. DNA of the CDR3: TGTGCCTGGAGTGCCCCCTACGAGCAGTACTTC.

In its sample, this clone was seen many times. This chain joins TRBV11-2 and TRBJ2-5, with D unresolved. Germline loops: CDR1 SGHAT, CDR2 FQNNGV. The CDR3 extends over 18 amino acids. Trimming cost V 7 bases and J 1 base, with 25 bases left between them. This chain's CDR3 is CASTIGGKRNNPQETQYF. The CDR3 DNA follows: TGTGCCAGCACGATCGGTGGTAAACGCAACAATCCCCAAGAGACCCAGTACTTC. The complete variable domain, with remaining parts taken from reference TRBV11-2 and TRBJ2-5, reads EAGVAQSPRYKIIEKRQSVAFWCNPISGHATLYWYQQILGQGPKLLIQFQNNGVVDDSQLPKDRFSAERLKGVDSTLKIQPAKLEDSAVYLCASTIGGKRNNPQETQYFGPGTRLLVL.

This chain links TRBV10-3 with TRBJ2-7, with D unclear. The CDR3 runs to 14 residues. V was shortened by 6 bases and J by 0 bases, with 12 bases between the two germline ends. Germline V CDR1 and CDR2: ENHRY, SYGVKD. CDR3 region: CAIRETASSYEQYF. As DNA, the CDR3 is TGTGCCATCAGGGAGACGGCGAGCTCCTACGAGCAGTACTTC.

The V gene is TRBV5-6, the J gene TRBJ1-4; the match to TRBD1 covers 7 bases. The trim removed 4 bases at V and 4 bases at J, leaving 10 bases unmatched. The CDR3 extends over 16 amino acids. From germline, CDR1 is SGHDT and CDR2 YYEEEE. This CDR3 is CASSLMGQSLNEKLFF. In nucleotides, the CDR3 is TGTGCCAGCAGCCTAATGGGACAGAGTCTTAATGAAAAACTGTTTTTT. Full variable domain (outside the CDR3, taken from reference TRBV5-6 and TRBJ1-4): DAGVTQSPTHLIKTRGQQVTLRCSPKSGHDTVSWYQQALGQGPQFIFQYYEEEERQRGNFPDRFSGHQFPNYSSELNVNALLLGDSALYLCASSLMGQSLNEKLFFGSGTQLSVL.

This clone was observed a single time. The chain couples TRBV7-9 to TRBJ2-7; possible D gene TRBD2, 6 bases. The CDR3 totals 12 residues. V lost 8 bases, J lost 1 base, and 9 bases lay in between. CDR1 SEHNR and CDR2 FQNEAQ come from the germline V gene (reference sequence). The CDR3: CASGGLSYEQYF. For the CDR3, the DNA is TGTGCCAGCGGAGGGCTGTCCTACGAGCAGTACTTC. The full variable domain, completed using reference TRBV7-9 and TRBJ2-7, is DTGVSQNPRHKITKRGQNVTFRCDPISEHNRLYWYRQTLGQGPEFLTYFQNEAQLEKSRLLSDRFSAERPKGSFSTLEIQRTEQGDSAMYLCASGGLSYEQYFGPGTRLTVT.

The V and J genes are TRBV18 and TRBJ2-7; 8 bases match TRBD1. The trim removed 4 bases at V and 5 bases at J, leaving 7 bases unmatched. The CDR3 spans 14 residues. CDR1 and CDR2 from the germline V gene are KGHSH and LQKENI. CDR3 in DNA: TGTGCCAGCTCACGTGGACAGGGTGAGAACGAGCAGTACTTC. Residues: CASSRGQGENEQYF.

The V gene is TRBV7-9, the J gene TRBJ2-4; TRBD1 matches 9 bases. This CDR3 comprises 13 residues. CDR1 and CDR2 (germline): SEHNR, FQNEAQ (reference sequence). The V and J ends lost 3 bases and 15 bases, in that order; junction bases with no gene match: 9. CDR3 bases: TGTGCCAGCAGCTTGGGTATGGGGACAGGGTGGTACTTC. Its protein product is CASSLGMGTGWYF.

About this clone itself: The same CDR3 arises from other DNA sequences in this sample as well. The chain combines TRBV6-5 with TRBJ2-7, with TRBD1 matching 9 bases. With 6 bases clipped from V and 1 base from J, the junction kept 4 bases outside the gene matches. The CDR3 is 14 amino acids. Germline V gives CDR1 MNHEY, CDR2 SVGAGI. The CDR3 spells CASRPGQGSYEQYF. The CDR3 DNA is TGTGCCAGCAGGCCGGGACAGGGATCCTACGAGCAGTACTTC.

V gene TRBV5-4 combines with J gene TRBJ2-4; D is possibly TRBD1 (5 bases). V lost 0 bases to trimming and J lost 7 bases, with 14 bases between them. Looked up from germline, CDR1 is SGHNT and CDR2 is YYREEE (reference sequence). The CDR3 spans 15 residues. The CDR3 nucleotides are TGTGCCAGCAGCTTGGGCAGGGCGTATGAGAACATTCAGTACTTC. This encodes CASSLGRAYENIQYF.

This clone has only a few counts. This chain uses TRBV2 with TRBJ1-1; the match to TRBD1 covers 7 bases. CDR3 length equals 16 residues. The J segment lost 6 bases and the V segment lost 4 bases, leaving 14 bases of the junction unmatched. Germline lookup yields CDR1 SNHLY and CDR2 FYNNEI. Here the CDR3 reads CASSVSPDRVGAEAFF. The DNA of the CDR3 is TGTGCCAGCAGTGTCTCCCCTGACAGGGTGGGCGCTGAAGCTTTCTTT.